The TCR beta chain described here comes from a study of blood T cells in healthy people across ages. Study summary: About one barcoded TCR beta cDNA was captured per two T cells.

The CDR3 runs to 14 residues. V lost 7 bases and J 0 bases, leaving 10 bases between the germline ends. Total RNA was extracted at no less than 6 micrograms per sample. The use of a sample-barcoded 5' primer and a J-beta primer mix characterized a second PCR of roughly 7 to 11 cycles. Every single cDNA molecule received a tag from a template-switch adaptor with 12 random nucleotides. TCRdb analysed the 5' RACE reads with MiXCR anew, one entry per CDR3 protein. The repertoire includes 710,000 or so distinct CDR3 sequences, around 32% of them detected once, and less than 20% sits in the top ten. The table lists this clonotype with many counts.

The TCR sequence derives from an elderly woman in good health. This rearrangement joins TRBV12-3 or TRBV12-4 to TRBJ1-5; D remains unclear. Sequenced sample: blood. CDR3 nucleotides: TGTGCCAGCACCTCGGGTTTTAGCAATCAGCCCCAGCATTTT. It encodes CASTSGFSNQPQHF.